The clone carrying this T cell receptor beta chain was picked up many times. This sample's TCRbeta library carried unique molecular identifier barcodes. TCRdb independently ran MiXCR on the PCR reads; one entry per CDR3 protein. The data contain hundreds of thousands of distinct CDR3 sequences, about 15% of them seen just once; the ten biggest clones take up approximately 1.1%. The data are from a study of T-cell reconstitution after alpha-beta-depleted transplantation in children. This CDR3 has 15 residues. Germline CDR1 and CDR2: SGHRS and YFSETQ. Trimming stripped 9 bases from V and 2 bases from J, with 21 bases between.

This sample comprised PBMCs from the stem cell graft donor, obtained from the stem cell graft. The source of this sequence is a human donor who donated a stem cell graft to a child with acute myeloid leukemia. The chain carries TRBV5-1 and TRBJ2-7; D might be TRBD2 (5 bases). The CDR3 protein is CAITRTRRLTYEQYF. Written as DNA, the CDR3 is TGCGCCATTACCAGGACCCGACGACTAACCTACGAGCAGTACTTC.